Sequencing of this T cell receptor (beta chain) was carried out in a study of blood T cell repertoires in COVID-19. Looking at the study overall: The study drew acute and convalescent COVID-19 samples from the United States, Italy and Spain.

The CDR3 consists of 17 residues. After removal of 5 bases from V and 6 bases from J, the junction contained 16 bases not matched to a gene. Germline V gene lookup returns CDR1 SEHNR and CDR2 FQNEAQ (reference sequence). Measured with immunoSEQ multiplex PCR; TCRdb has only the in-frame clones, and not every one. Of 130,000 to 150,000 clones listed, 75% to 90% are singletons. Cohorts were based on clinical histories the participants reported. Among Cohort 3 donors, those recovered had two negative PCRs, clearance, or symptom resolution. The chain employs TRBV7-9 and TRBJ1-1; 9 bases are shared with TRBD1. The sequence came from a man between 60 and 70 years old who had recovered from COVID-19. What was sequenced was PBMCs or T cells enriched from blood (not recorded which). The CDR3: CASSPPVRDRVKSEAFF. DNA of the CDR3: TGTGCCAGCAGCCCCCCTGTCAGGGACAGGGTCAAGTCTGAAGCTTTCTTT.